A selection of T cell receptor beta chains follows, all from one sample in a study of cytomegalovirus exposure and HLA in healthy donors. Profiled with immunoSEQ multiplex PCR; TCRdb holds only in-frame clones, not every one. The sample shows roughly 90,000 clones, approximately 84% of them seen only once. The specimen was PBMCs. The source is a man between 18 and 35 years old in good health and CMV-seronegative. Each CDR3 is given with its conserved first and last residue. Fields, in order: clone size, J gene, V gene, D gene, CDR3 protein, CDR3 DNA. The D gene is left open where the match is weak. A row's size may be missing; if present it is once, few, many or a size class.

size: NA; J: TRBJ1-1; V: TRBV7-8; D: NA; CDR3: CASSNWDKVNTEAFF; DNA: TGTGCCAGCAGCAACTGGGACAAAGTGAACACTGAAGCTTTCTTT
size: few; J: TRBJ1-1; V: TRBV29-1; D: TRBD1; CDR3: CSTWTGDTEAFF; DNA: TGCAGTACTTGGACAGGGGACACTGAAGCTTTCTTT
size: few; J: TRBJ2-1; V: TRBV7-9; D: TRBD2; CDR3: CASSLGTLAGDYNEQFF; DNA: TGTGCCAGCAGCTTAGGGACACTAGCGGGGGATTACAATGAGCAGTTCTTC
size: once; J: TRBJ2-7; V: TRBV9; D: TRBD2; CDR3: CASSVVPSGSHEQYF; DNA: TGTGCCAGCAGCGTAGTGCCTAGCGGGAGCCACGAGCAGTACTTC
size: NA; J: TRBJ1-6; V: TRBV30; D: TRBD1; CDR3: CAWTRGQDNSPLHF; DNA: TGTGCCTGGACCCGAGGACAGGACAATTCACCCCTCCACTTT
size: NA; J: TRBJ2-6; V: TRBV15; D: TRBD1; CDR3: CATGTGGSGANVLTF; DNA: TGTGCCACCGGGACAGGGGGCTCTGGGGCCAACGTCCTGACTTTC
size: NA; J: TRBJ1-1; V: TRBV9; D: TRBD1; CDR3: CASSRDRALTEAFF; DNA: TGTGCCAGCAGCCGTGACAGGGCATTGACTGAAGCTTTCTTT
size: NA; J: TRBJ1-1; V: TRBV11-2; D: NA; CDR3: CASSLSTGWNTEAFF; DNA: TGTGCCAGCAGCTTAAGTACAGGGTGGAACACTGAAGCTTTCTTT
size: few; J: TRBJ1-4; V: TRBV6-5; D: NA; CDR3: CASSRSRVQGEKLFF; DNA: TGTGCCAGCAGTCGGTCCCGGGTTCAAGGTGAAAAACTGTTTTTT
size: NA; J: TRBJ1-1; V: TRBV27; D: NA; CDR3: CASSLFGGLPYDGGEAFF; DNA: TGTGCCAGCAGTTTATTTGGAGGGCTTCCATACGACGGGGGTGAAGCTTTCTTT
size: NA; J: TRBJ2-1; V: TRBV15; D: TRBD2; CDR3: CATSPRGLAGSVNEQFF; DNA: TGTGCCACCAGCCCCCGAGGGCTAGCGGGAAGCGTAAATGAGCAGTTCTTC
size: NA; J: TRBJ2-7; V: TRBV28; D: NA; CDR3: CASSSVGNSGHFNYEQYF; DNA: TGTGCCAGCAGTTCCGTGGGGAATTCGGGACACTTTAACTACGAGCAGTACTTC
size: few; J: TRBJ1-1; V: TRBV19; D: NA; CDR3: CASRGPLNTEAFF; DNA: TGTGCCAGTAGGGGCCCCTTGAACACTGAAGCTTTCTTT
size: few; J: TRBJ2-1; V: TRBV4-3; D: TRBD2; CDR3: CASSQDGLADNEQFF; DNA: TGCGCCAGCAGCCAAGATGGGCTAGCGGACAATGAGCAGTTCTTC
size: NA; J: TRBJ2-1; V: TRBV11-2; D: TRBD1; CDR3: CASSLYRPGTGKKYNEQFF; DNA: TGTGCCAGCAGCTTATACCGCCCCGGGACAGGGAAGAAATACAATGAGCAGTTCTTC
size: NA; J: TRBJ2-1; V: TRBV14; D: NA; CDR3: CASSLFLRASDNEQFF; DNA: TGTGCCAGCAGCCTGTTTCTCAGGGCCAGTGACAATGAGCAGTTCTTC
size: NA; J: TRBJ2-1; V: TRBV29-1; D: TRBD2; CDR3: CSVSGRAGYEQFF; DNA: TGCAGCGTTAGCGGGAGGGCCGGGTATGAGCAGTTCTTC
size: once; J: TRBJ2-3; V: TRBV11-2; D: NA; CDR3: CASSPGHIPRTDTQYF; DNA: TGTGCCAGCAGCCCTGGACATATACCCCGAACAGATACGCAGTATTTT
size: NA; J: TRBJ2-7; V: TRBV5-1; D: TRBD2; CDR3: CASSLGLAVHEQYF; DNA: TGCGCCAGCAGCTTGGGGCTAGCGGTCCACGAGCAGTACTTC
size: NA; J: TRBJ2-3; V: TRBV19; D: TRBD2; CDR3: CAVRSGRADTQYF; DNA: TGTGCCGTGCGTAGCGGGAGGGCAGATACGCAGTATTTT
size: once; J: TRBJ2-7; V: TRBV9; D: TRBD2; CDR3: CASSGRRRRAGGDEQYF; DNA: TGTGCCAGCAGCGGACGTCGGAGGAGGGCCGGGGGGGACGAGCAGTACTTC
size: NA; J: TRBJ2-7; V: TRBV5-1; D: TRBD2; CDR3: CASSVAGGPYEQYF; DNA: TGCGCCAGCAGTGTGGCGGGAGGGCCGTACGAGCAGTACTTC
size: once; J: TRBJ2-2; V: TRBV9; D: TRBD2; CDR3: CASSPPGLASTGELFF; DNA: TGTGCCAGCAGCCCCCCCGGACTAGCGTCCACCGGGGAGCTGTTTTTT
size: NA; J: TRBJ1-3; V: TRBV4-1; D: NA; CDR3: CASSQVLREAGNTIYF; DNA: TGCGCCAGCAGCCAAGTACTCAGGGAGGCTGGAAACACCATATATTTT
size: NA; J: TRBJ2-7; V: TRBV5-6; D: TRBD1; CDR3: CASSPSQGDAYYEQYF; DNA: TGTGCCAGCAGCCCGTCCCAGGGGGATGCTTACTACGAGCAGTACTTC
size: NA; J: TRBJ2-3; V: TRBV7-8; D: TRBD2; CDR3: CASSLTTSGKGWASDTQYF; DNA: TGTGCCAGCAGCTTAACGACTAGCGGGAAAGGTTGGGCCTCAGATACGCAGTATTTT